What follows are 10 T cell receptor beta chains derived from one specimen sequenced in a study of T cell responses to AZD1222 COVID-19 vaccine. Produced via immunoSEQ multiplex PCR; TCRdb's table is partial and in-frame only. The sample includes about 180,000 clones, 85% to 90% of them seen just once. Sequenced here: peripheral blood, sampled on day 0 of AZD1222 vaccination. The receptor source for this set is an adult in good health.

CDR3 amino acids: CAIRASGSPGELFF. As DNA, the CDR3 is TGTGCCATCAGGGCTAGCGGCTCCCCCGGGGAGCTGTTTTTT. V is TRBV10-3 and J is TRBJ2-2; TRBD2 agrees at 7 bases. Per germline, CDR1 ENHRY and CDR2 SYGVKD. Trimming removed 6 bases from V and 6 bases from J; junction bases left unmatched: 7. This CDR3 contains 14 residues.

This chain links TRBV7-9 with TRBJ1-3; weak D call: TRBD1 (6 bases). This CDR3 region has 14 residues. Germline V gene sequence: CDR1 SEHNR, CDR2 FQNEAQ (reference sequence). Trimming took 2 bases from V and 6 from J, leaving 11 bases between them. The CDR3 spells CASSLNPGANTIYF. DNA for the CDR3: TGTGCCAGCAGCTTAAACCCAGGGGCAAACACCATATATTTT.

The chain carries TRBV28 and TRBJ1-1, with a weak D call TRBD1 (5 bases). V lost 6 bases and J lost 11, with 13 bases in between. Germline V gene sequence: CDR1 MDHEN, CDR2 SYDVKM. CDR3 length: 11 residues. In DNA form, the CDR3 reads TGTGCCAGCAGGGCATGGGGGAATGCTTTCTTT. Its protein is CASRAWGNAFF.

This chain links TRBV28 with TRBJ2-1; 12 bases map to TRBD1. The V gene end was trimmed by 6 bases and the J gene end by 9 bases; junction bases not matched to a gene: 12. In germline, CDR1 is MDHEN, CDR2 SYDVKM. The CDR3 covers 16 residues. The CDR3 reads CASSPPTGTGGGEQFF. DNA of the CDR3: TGTGCCAGCAGCCCCCCGACCGGGACAGGGGGCGGTGAGCAGTTCTTC.

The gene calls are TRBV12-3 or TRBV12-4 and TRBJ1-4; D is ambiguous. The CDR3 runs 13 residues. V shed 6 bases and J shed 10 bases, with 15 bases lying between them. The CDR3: CASSLRGSGKLFF. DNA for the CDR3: TGTGCCAGCAGCCTCCGCGGGTCGGGAAAACTGTTTTTT.

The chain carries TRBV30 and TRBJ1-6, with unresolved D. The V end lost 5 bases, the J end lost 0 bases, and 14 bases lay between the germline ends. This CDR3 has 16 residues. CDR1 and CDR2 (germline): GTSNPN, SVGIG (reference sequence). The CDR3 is CAWGRDLSSYNSPLHF. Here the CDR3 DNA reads TGTGCCTGGGGGAGGGATCTTTCCTCCTATAATTCACCCCTCCACTTT.

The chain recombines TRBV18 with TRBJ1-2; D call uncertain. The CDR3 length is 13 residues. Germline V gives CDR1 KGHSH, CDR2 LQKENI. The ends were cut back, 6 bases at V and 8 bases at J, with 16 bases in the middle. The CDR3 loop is CASSPGDFSGYTF. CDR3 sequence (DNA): TGTGCCAGCTCGCCGGGTGATTTCAGCGGCTACACCTTC.

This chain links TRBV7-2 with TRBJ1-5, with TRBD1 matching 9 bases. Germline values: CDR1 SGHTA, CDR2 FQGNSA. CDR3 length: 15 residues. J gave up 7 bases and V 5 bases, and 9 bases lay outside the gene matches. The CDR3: CASSAVTGGTQPQHF. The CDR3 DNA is TGTGCCAGCAGCGCAGTTACAGGGGGCACCCAGCCCCAGCATTTT. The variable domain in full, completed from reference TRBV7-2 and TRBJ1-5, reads GAGVSQSPSNKVTEKGKDVELRCDPISGHTALYWYRQSLGQGLEFLIYFQGNSAPDKSGLPSDRFSAERTGGSVSTLTIQRTQQEDSAVYLCASSAVTGGTQPQHFGDGTRLSIL.

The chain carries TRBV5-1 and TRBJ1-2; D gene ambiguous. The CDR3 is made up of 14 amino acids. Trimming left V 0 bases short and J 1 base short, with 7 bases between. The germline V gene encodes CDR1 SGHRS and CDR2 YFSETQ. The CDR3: CASSLVGINYGYTF. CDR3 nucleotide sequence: TGCGCCAGCAGCTTGGTAGGGATTAACTATGGCTACACCTTC.

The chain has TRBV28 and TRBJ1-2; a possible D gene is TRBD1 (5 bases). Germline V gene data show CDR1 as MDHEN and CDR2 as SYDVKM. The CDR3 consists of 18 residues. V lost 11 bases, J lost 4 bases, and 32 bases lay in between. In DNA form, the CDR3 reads TGTGCCCACCCACGGGGACGGATTGAGGGATCCGGATTCTATGGCTACACCTTC. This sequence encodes CAHPRGRIEGSGFYGYTF.